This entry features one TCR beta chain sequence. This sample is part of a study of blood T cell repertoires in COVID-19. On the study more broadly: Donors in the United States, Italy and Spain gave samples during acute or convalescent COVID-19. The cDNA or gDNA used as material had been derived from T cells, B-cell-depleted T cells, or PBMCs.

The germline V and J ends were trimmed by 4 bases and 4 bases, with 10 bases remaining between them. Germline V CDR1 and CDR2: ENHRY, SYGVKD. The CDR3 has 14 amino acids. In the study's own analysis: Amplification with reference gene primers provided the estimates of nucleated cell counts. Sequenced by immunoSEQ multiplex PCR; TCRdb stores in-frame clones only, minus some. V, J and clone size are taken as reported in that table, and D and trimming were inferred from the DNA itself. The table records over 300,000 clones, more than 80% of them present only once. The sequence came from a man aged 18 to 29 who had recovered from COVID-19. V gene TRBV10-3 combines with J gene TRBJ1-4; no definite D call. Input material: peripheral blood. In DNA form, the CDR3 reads TGTGCCATCAGTGCAGACACCCTTAATGAAAAACTGTTTTTT. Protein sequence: CAISADTLNEKLFF.